This TCR beta chain was recovered during a study of blood T cell repertoires in COVID-19. This CDR3 comprises 15 residues. The V end lost 7 bases, the J end lost 6 bases, and 18 bases lay between the germline ends. Germline V gene data show CDR1 as LNHDA and CDR2 as SQIVND (reference sequence). The repertoire was sequenced with immunoSEQ multiplex PCR; TCRdb's copy has only in-frame clones and lacks some. The sample has approximately 260,000 clones, around 92% seen once; the top ten hold approximately 2%. Input material: PBMCs or T cells enriched from blood (not recorded which). This TCR derives from an older woman who had recovered from COVID-19. J is TRBJ2-2 and V is TRBV19, with D tentatively TRBD2 (6 bases). In nucleotides, the CDR3 is TGTGCCAGTACCAAGGGGACTCCTGGGGCCGGGGAGCTGTTTTTT. The encoded protein is CASTKGTPGAGELFF.